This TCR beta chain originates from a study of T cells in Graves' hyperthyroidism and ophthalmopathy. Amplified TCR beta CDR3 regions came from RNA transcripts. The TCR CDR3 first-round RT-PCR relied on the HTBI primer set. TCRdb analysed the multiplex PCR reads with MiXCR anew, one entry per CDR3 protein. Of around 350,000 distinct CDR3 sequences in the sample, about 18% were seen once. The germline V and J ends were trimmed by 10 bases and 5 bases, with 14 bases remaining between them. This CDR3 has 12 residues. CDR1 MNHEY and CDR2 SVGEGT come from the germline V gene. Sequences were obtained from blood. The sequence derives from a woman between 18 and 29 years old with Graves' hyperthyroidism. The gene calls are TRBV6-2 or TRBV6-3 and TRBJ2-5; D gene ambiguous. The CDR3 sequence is CAIQRRGETQYF. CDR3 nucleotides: TGTGCCATCCAAAGGCGAGGCGAGACCCAGTACTTC.